This T cell receptor beta chain was obtained from a study of T-cell memory formation after mild COVID-19. From germline, CDR1 is SGHTA and CDR2 FQGTGA. V trimming: 5 bases; J trimming: 2 bases; junction bases outside the gene matches: 7. This CDR3 contains 15 residues. TCRdb reprocessed the 5' RACE reads via MiXCR and lists one record per CDR3 protein. Here the sample spans around 100,000 distinct CDR3 sequences, 20% to 25% being singletons. The sequence derives from a man between 18 and 29 years old who had mild COVID-19 (a few samples of this study predate the infection). Cell type and time point are not known. The chain is built from TRBV7-3 and TRBJ2-5; TRBD2 matches 8 bases. The sample was PBMCs or a T cell subset sorted from them (not recorded which). The DNA for the CDR3 is TGTGCCAGCAGCCCCGGGCAGCGGGGGCAAGAGACCCAGTACTTC. This translates into CASSPGQRGQETQYF. Drawing the rest from reference TRBV7-3 and TRBJ2-5, the complete variable domain is GAGVSQTPSNKVTEKGKYVELRCDPISGHTALYWYRQSLGQGPEFLIYFQGTGAADDSGLPNDRFFAVRPEGSVSTLKIQRTERGDSAVYLCASSPGQRGQETQYFGPGTRLLVL.